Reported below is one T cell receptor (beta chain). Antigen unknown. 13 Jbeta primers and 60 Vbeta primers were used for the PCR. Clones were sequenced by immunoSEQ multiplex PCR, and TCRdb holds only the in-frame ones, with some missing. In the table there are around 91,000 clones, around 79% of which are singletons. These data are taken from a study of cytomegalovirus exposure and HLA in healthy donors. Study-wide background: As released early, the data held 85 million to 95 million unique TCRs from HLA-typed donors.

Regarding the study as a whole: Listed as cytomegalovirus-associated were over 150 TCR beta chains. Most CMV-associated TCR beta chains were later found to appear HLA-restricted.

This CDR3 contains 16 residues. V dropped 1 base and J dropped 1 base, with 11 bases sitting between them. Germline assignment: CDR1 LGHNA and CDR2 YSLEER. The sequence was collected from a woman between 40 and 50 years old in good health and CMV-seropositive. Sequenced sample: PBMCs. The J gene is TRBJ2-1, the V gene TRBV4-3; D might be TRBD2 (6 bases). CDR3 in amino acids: CASSQVLGGSYNEQFF. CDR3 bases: TGCGCCAGCAGCCAAGTCTTGGGGGGTTCCTACAATGAGCAGTTCTTC.